The 27 T cell receptor beta chains below were found in one sample sequenced in a study of blood T cell repertoires in COVID-19. TCRdb's copy holds only in-frame clones and misses some; the assay was immunoSEQ multiplex PCR. The sample yields about 45,000 clones, over 75% seen once. What was sequenced was peripheral blood. The receptors here all came from an elderly woman with acute or convalescent COVID-19.

V usage is TRBV2 and J usage is TRBJ1-5; 9 bases are shared with TRBD1. CDR1 is SNHLY and CDR2 is FYNNEI in the germline V gene. V gave up 5 bases and J gave up 9 bases; unmatched junction bases: 11. This CDR3 comprises 15 residues. The CDR3 reads CASSIAGTGIGPQHF. The CDR3 DNA reads TGTGCCAGCAGTATAGCCGGGACAGGGATCGGGCCCCAGCATTTT.

This sequence joins TRBV19 and TRBJ2-3, with 8 bases lining up with TRBD1. This CDR3 spans 14 amino acids. V gave up 6 bases and J gave up 5 bases; unmatched junction bases: 7. Germline V gives CDR1 LNHDA, CDR2 SQIVND (reference sequence). The CDR3 loop reads CASSLDRARDTQYF. As DNA, the CDR3 is TGTGCCAGTAGCTTGGACAGGGCTAGAGATACGCAGTATTTT.

This chain links TRBV19 with TRBJ1-2; D perhaps matches TRBD1 (5 bases). Germline CDR1 and CDR2: LNHDA and SQIVND (reference sequence). This CDR3 comprises 18 residues. V shed 6 bases and J shed 3 bases, with 26 bases lying between them. Here the CDR3 DNA reads TGTGCCAGTAGCCCAACCAGCCGGACACCCCAGCAGGACTATGGCTACACCTTC. Translating gives CASSPTSRTPQQDYGYTF. The entire variable domain, with the rest obtained from reference TRBV19 and TRBJ1-2, is as follows: DGGITQSPKYLFRKEGQNVTLSCEQNLNHDAMYWYRQDPGQGLRLIYYSQIVNDFQKGDIAEGYSVSREKKESFPLTVTSAQKNPTAFYLCASSPTSRTPQQDYGYTFGSGTRLTVV.

CDR3 sequence (DNA): TGTGCCAGCAGACCCACTACCACCAAAAACATTCAGTACTTC. Its translation is CASRPTTTKNIQYF. The chain couples TRBV28 to TRBJ2-4, with D unresolved. The CDR3 has 14 residues. The germline V gene has CDR1 MDHEN and CDR2 SYDVKM. The V gene lost 6 bases and the J gene lost 2 bases, with 11 bases spanning the gap.

This chain uses TRBV14 with TRBJ2-7; D call uncertain. The CDR3 runs 14 residues. The germline V and J ends were trimmed by 1 base and 3 bases, with 10 bases remaining between them. Germline lookup yields CDR1 SGHDN and CDR2 FVKESK. In DNA form, the CDR3 reads TGTGCCAGCAGCCAAGGTTTGAATAGCTACGAGCAGTACTTC. This translates into CASSQGLNSYEQYF.

V and J are TRBV20-1 and TRBJ1-1; D is uncertain. V was pared by 3 bases and J by 8 bases, with 7 bases between. The germline V gene has CDR1 DFQATT and CDR2 SNEGSKA (reference sequence). This CDR3 has 10 residues. CDR3 coding DNA: TGCAGTGCTAGTCTAAACGAAGCTTTCTTT. As protein: CSASLNEAFF.

The chain is built from TRBV19 and TRBJ2-7; tentatively, D is TRBD2 (6 bases). CDR3 length: 14 residues. Germline CDR1 is LNHDA and CDR2 is SQIVND (reference sequence). The V and J ends lost 6 bases and 2 bases respectively, with 14 bases between them. The DNA of the CDR3 is TGTGCCAGTAGGCGAGGTAGCGGTGCCTACGAGCAGTACTTC. This codes for CASRRGSGAYEQYF.

The rearrangement uses TRBV18 and TRBJ1-1; D not certain. Trimming cost V 5 bases and J 1 base, with 11 bases left between them. This CDR3 contains 14 residues. CDR1 is KGHSH and CDR2 is LQKENI in the germline V gene. The DNA for the CDR3 is TGTGCCAGCTCAGGTCTACAGAGGAACACTGAAGCTTTCTTT. It encodes CASSGLQRNTEAFF. Full variable domain (rest looked up from reference TRBV18 and TRBJ1-1): NAGVMQNPRHLVRRRGQEARLRCSPMKGHSHVYWYRQLPEEGLKFMVYLQKENIIDESGMPKERFSAEFPKEGPSILRIQQVVRGDSAAYFCASSGLQRNTEAFFGQGTRLTVV.

This clone was counted once. The gene calls are TRBV12-1 and TRBJ2-7; TRBD2, the table's D call, was not compared with the DNA. TRBV12-1 is a documented pseudogene. The CDR3 loop spans 18 amino acids. DNA for the CDR3: TGTGCCAGCAGCTTTTTGACTAGCGGGAGGGCCAGCTCCTACGAGCAGTACTTC. It yields the protein CASSFLTSGRASSYEQYF.

V and J are TRBV4-2 and TRBJ2-1; 7 nucleotides agree with TRBD2. CDR1 LGHNA and CDR2 YNFKEQ come from the germline V gene. With V trimmed by 0 bases and J by 7 bases, 6 bases remained unmatched. The CDR3 is 15 amino acids. DNA of the CDR3: TGTGCCAGCAGCCAAGATCTGGACGGGGGGAATGAGCAGTTCTTC. Translating gives CASSQDLDGGNEQFF.

The V gene is TRBV7-9, the J gene TRBJ2-3; the match to TRBD2 covers 13 bases. J lost 5 bases, V lost 5 bases, and 10 bases had no gene match. Germline-derived CDR1 and CDR2 are SEHNR and FQNEAQ (reference sequence). This CDR3 is built from 17 residues. The CDR3 nucleotides are TGTGCCAGCAGCCCGAGCGAAAGACTAGCGGGAGGAGATACGCAGTATTTT. Its protein is CASSPSERLAGGDTQYF.

The chain couples TRBV12-5 to TRBJ1-1, with a tentative D call TRBD1 (6 bases). Germline values: CDR1 LGHNT, CDR2 FRNRAP. Trimming removed 5 bases at V and 0 bases at J, with 25 bases between. The CDR3 totals 19 residues. CDR3 protein: CASGLITAGTPFLNTEAFF. DNA for the CDR3: TGTGCTAGTGGTCTGATTACAGCCGGGACACCTTTCTTGAACACTGAAGCTTTCTTT.

This chain links TRBV28 with TRBJ2-4; 9 nucleotides match TRBD1. CDR1 is MDHEN and CDR2 is SYDVKM in the germline V gene. This CDR3 is built from 11 residues. This CDR3 is CAGGQGNIQYF. The CDR3 DNA reads as TGTGCGGGGGGACAGGGAAACATTCAGTACTTC. The full variable domain, in which reference TRBV28 and TRBJ2-4 provide the parts outside the CDR3, is DVKVTQSSRYLVKRTGEKVFLECVQDMDHENMFWYRQDPGLGLRLIYFSYDVKMKEKGDIPEGYSVSREKKERFSLILESASTNQTSMYLCAGGQGNIQYFGAGTRLSVL.

The V and J genes are TRBV6-2 or TRBV6-3 and TRBJ2-7; D may be TRBD1 (5 bases). V lost 2 bases and J lost 3, with 8 bases in between. Germline-derived CDR1 and CDR2 are MNHEY and SVGEGT. The CDR3 has 13 amino acids. CDR3 region: CASSYVRGYEQYF. The CDR3, as DNA: TGTGCCAGCAGTTACGTTAGGGGCTACGAGCAGTACTTC.

The rearrangement links TRBV2 to TRBJ1-4, with 9 bases fitting TRBD1. V lost 5 bases, J lost 8 bases, and 6 bases stayed unmatched. Looked up from germline, CDR1 is SNHLY and CDR2 is FYNNEI. CDR3 length: 14 residues. The CDR3 nucleotides read TGTGCCAGCAGTTGGGACAGGGTCAGCGAAAAACTGTTTTTT. Encoded protein: CASSWDRVSEKLFF.

Written as DNA, the CDR3 is TGTGCCAGCAGCTTCGTACAGGGGCCCTCTGGCTACACCTTC. Protein product: CASSFVQGPSGYTF. The V gene is TRBV5-4, the J gene TRBJ1-2, with TRBD1 identical over 7 bases. Germline V gene sequence: CDR1 SGHNT, CDR2 YYREEE (reference sequence). The CDR3 is 14 amino acids. The V and J ends lost 2 bases and 7 bases, in that order; junction bases with no gene match: 8.

CDR3 sequence (DNA): TGTGCCAGCAGTGTATGGGGGGATAGTCGGAATGAGCAGTTCTTC. Its translation: CASSVWGDSRNEQFF. V usage is TRBV6-4 and J usage is TRBJ2-1, with D perhaps TRBD2 (6 bases). The germline CDR1 and CDR2 sequences are MRHNA and SNTAGT. The CDR3 totals 15 residues. Trimming cost V 4 bases and J 7 bases, with 17 bases left between them.

CDR3: CASSQDLPGGAGNTIYF. CDR3 bases: TGTGCCAGCAGCCAAGATTTGCCAGGGGGCGCTGGAAACACCATATATTTT. J is TRBJ1-3 and V is TRBV4-2; TRBD1 aligns across 8 bases. CDR3 length: 17 amino acids. Germline V lookup: CDR1 LGHNA, CDR2 YNFKEQ. The trim removed 0 bases at V and 2 bases at J, leaving 6 bases unmatched.

The chain carries TRBV30 and TRBJ2-7; D is perhaps TRBD2 (5 bases). The germline V and J ends were trimmed by 1 base and 6 bases, with 13 bases remaining between them. This CDR3 is 13 amino acids long. The V gene's germline CDR1 is GTSNPN and CDR2 SVGIG (reference sequence). CDR3 nucleotide sequence: TGTGCCTGGAGTGACTCCGCTCGGGGCGAGCAGTACTTC. Amino acids: CAWSDSARGEQYF.

The rearrangement joins TRBV5-4 to TRBJ2-1; D might be TRBD1 (7 bases). CDR3 length equals 17 residues. The germline CDR1 and CDR2 sequences are SGHNT and YYREEE (reference sequence). V was shortened by 0 bases and J by 9 bases, with 22 bases between the two germline ends. The CDR3: CASSLGSSGDSQGEQFF. The CDR3 DNA follows: TGTGCCAGCAGCTTGGGGTCTTCGGGGGACAGCCAGGGTGAGCAGTTCTTC.

The V gene is TRBV5-1, the J gene TRBJ2-7; 7 bases fit TRBD1. The CDR3 sequence is 15 residues long. V was pared by 0 bases and J by 0 bases, with 3 bases of the junction left unmatched. The germline V gene encodes CDR1 SGHRS and CDR2 YFSETQ. For the CDR3, the DNA is TGCGCCAGCAGCTTGGGACAGGGATCCTCCTACGAGCAGTACTTC. Protein product: CASSLGQGSSYEQYF.

The rearrangement links TRBV19 to TRBJ2-7; 8 bases agree with TRBD1. Germline V gives CDR1 LNHDA, CDR2 SQIVND (reference sequence). The CDR3 has 16 residues. With V trimmed by 6 bases and J by 5 bases, 15 bases remained unmatched. The CDR3 nucleotides are TGTGCCAGTAGCCCTCCTCAAGGACAGGGAAGGGACGAGCAGTACTTC. The encoded protein is CASSPPQGQGRDEQYF.

The CDR3 region has the DNA TGTGCCAGCTCACCCCGGTTCGGTGATACGCAGTATTTT. Translated, it gives CASSPRFGDTQYF. V is TRBV18 and J is TRBJ2-3; D gene ambiguous. The CDR3 is 13 residues long. Germline V lookup: CDR1 KGHSH, CDR2 LQKENI. Trimming cost V 3 bases and J 6 bases, with 10 bases left between them. Together with reference TRBV18 and TRBJ2-3, the CDR3 gives the full variable domain: NAGVMQNPRHLVRRRGQEARLRCSPMKGHSHVYWYRQLPEEGLKFMVYLQKENIIDESGMPKERFSAEFPKEGPSILRIQQVVRGDSAAYFCASSPRFGDTQYFGPGTRLTVL.

The CDR3 DNA follows: TGTGCCAGCAGCCGTGCCGGGGGAGGATTCACCGGGGAGCTGTTTTTT. Amino acid sequence: CASSRAGGGFTGELFF. The chain links TRBV3-1 (or the pseudogene TRBV3-2) to TRBJ2-2; tentatively, D is TRBD2 (6 bases). CDR3 length equals 16 residues. V was cut by 4 bases and J by 4 bases, with 16 bases left in between. Germline assignment: CDR1 LGHDT and CDR2 YNNKEL (reference sequence).

This chain connects TRBV18 to TRBJ1-6, with 8 bases lining up with TRBD1. With V trimmed by 3 bases and J by 9 bases, 10 bases remained unmatched. This CDR3 has 16 residues. CDR1 is KGHSH, CDR2 LQKENI, per germline. This chain's CDR3 is CASSPQGQATGSPLHF. CDR3 in DNA: TGTGCCAGCTCACCGCAGGGACAGGCGACTGGTTCACCCCTCCACTTT.

The rearrangement joins TRBV27 to TRBJ1-4; 11 bases match TRBD1. Germline V gene data show CDR1 as MNHEY and CDR2 as SMNVEV (reference sequence). This CDR3 region has 15 residues. With V trimmed by 3 bases and J by 8 bases, 5 bases remained unmatched. The DNA of the CDR3 is TGTGCCAGCAGTTTTCACCGGGACAGGGGGGAAAAACTGTTTTTT. It is translated as CASSFHRDRGEKLFF.

The chain employs TRBV5-6 and TRBJ2-5; perhaps TRBD2 as D (7 bases). V lost 3 bases and J lost 5, with 14 bases in between. The CDR3 is 14 amino acids. Per germline, CDR1 SGHDT and CDR2 YYEEEE. This chain's CDR3 is CASSWGGAGETQYF. CDR3 in DNA: TGTGCCAGCAGCTGGGGGGGCGCCGGCGAGACCCAGTACTTC.